The entry that follows covers one T cell receptor beta chain sequence. V lost 6 bases, J lost 4 bases, and 7 bases stayed unmatched. CDR1 SGHAT and CDR2 FQNNGV come from the germline V gene. CDR3 size: 14 residues. This record belongs to a study of blood T cell repertoires in COVID-19. Study-wide background: The samples span acute and convalescent COVID-19 from the United States, Italy and Spain. In each case, the material was cDNA or gDNA derived from T cells, B-cell-depleted T cells, or PBMCs.

In the original workflow: Estimation of nucleated cell counts was performed using reference gene primer amplification. The method was immunoSEQ multiplex PCR; TCRdb's version includes in-frame clones alone and lacks a portion of them. The V and J calls and the clone size are those of that table, but D and trimming were determined from the DNA. The repertoire holds around 45,000 clones, with 83% as singletons. Sequencing input: peripheral blood. This receptor was obtained from an older man in a cohort sampled during active COVID-19. The chain recombines TRBV11-2 with TRBJ2-5; the match to TRBD1 covers 8 bases. In DNA form, the CDR3 reads TGTGCCAGCAGACGTGGACAGGGAAGAGAGACCCAGTACTTC. It encodes CASRRGQGRETQYF. Variable domain in full (rest from reference TRBV11-2 and TRBJ2-5): EAGVAQSPRYKIIEKRQSVAFWCNPISGHATLYWYQQILGQGPKLLIQFQNNGVVDDSQLPKDRFSAERLKGVDSTLKIQPAKLEDSAVYLCASRRGQGRETQYFGPGTRLLVL.